The 26 T cell receptor beta chains listed next were all sequenced from one sample in a study of naive and memory T cell subsets. The SP2 primer and nested alpha and beta constant region primers amplified ligated cDNA in four rounds. A single record per CDR3 protein comes from TCRdb applying MiXCR to the 5' RACE reads. The data hold more than 45,000 distinct CDR3 sequences, with about 4.4% observed a single time. The library had UMIs added by 3' ligation of an oligonucleotide to TCR cDNA. The source is a female donor in good health.

This clonotype was counted ten times or more. This chain links TRBV7-2 with TRBJ2-1, with TRBD1 as a possible D gene (6 bases). Trimming pared 2 bases from V and 4 bases from J, leaving 15 bases between. The germline CDR1 and CDR2 sequences are SGHTA and FQGNSA. The CDR3 covers 16 residues. In DNA form, the CDR3 reads TGTGCCAGCAGCTTAATCTCCGGTACAGGGTACAATGAGCAGTTCTTC. Protein product: CASSLISGTGYNEQFF. The full variable domain, completed using reference TRBV7-2 and TRBJ2-1, is GAGVSQSPSNKVTEKGKDVELRCDPISGHTALYWYRQSLGQGLEFLIYFQGNSAPDKSGLPSDRFSAERTGGSVSTLTIQRTQQEDSAVYLCASSLISGTGYNEQFFGPGTRLTVL.

This clonotype showed up many times. The chain recombines TRBV6-5 with TRBJ1-1; 7 nucleotides align to TRBD1. Trimming took 5 bases from V and 10 from J; bases not matched to a gene: 7. This CDR3 is built from 12 residues. Per the germline V gene, CDR1 is MNHEY and CDR2 is SVGAGI. The CDR3: CASSRQGPGAFF. The CDR3 DNA sequence: TGTGCCAGCAGTCGACAGGGACCTGGAGCTTTCTTT.

Worth noting for this clonotype: At one end the junction does not follow the germline gene, possibly because of a read error. The chain carries TRBV7-2 and TRBJ2-7; TRBD2 matches at 8 bases. This CDR3 spans 15 amino acids. The germline V gene encodes CDR1 SGHTA and CDR2 FQGNSA. The CDR3 spells CASNGGAGNSYEQHF. DNA for the CDR3: TGTGCCAGCAACGGGGGGGCGGGAAACTCCTACGAGCAGCACTTC.

This clonotype came up many times. The chain recombines TRBV7-9 with TRBJ1-2, with D unclear. V gave up 5 bases and J gave up 2 bases, with 15 bases separating them. There are 15 residues in the CDR3. From germline, CDR1 is SEHNR and CDR2 FQNEAQ (reference sequence). The CDR3 coding sequence is TGTGCCAGCAGCGCCACCCCGGCGGACAACTATGGCTACACCTTC. Its protein is CASSATPADNYGYTF.

J is TRBJ2-6 and V is TRBV29-1; 9 bases map to TRBD1. This CDR3 comprises 15 residues. The V and J ends lost 4 bases and 4 bases, in that order; junction bases with no gene match: 5. CDR1 is SQVTM, CDR2 ANQGSEA, per germline. The CDR3 bases are TGCAGCGTTGCCGGGACAGGGTCGGGGGCCAACGTCCTGACTTTC. Encoded protein: CSVAGTGSGANVLTF.

This clonotype has at least ten counts. This chain uses TRBV12-3 or TRBV12-4 with TRBJ2-1, with 8 bases fitting TRBD2. V gave up 1 base and J gave up 13 bases; unmatched junction bases: 6. CDR3 length: 13 amino acids. In DNA form, the CDR3 reads TGTGCCAGCAGTTTAGATCTCTGGACTAGCCAGTTCTTC. This gives the protein CASSLDLWTSQFF.

This clonotype was picked up many times. The rearrangement joins TRBV11-2 to TRBJ2-1; TRBD1 aligns across 7 bases. The CDR3 sequence is 16 residues long. Germline loops: CDR1 SGHAT, CDR2 FQNNGV. Trimming cost V 6 bases and J 4 bases; bases outside gene matches: 12. The CDR3 is CASRPTGTALYNEQFF. The CDR3 coding sequence is TGTGCCAGCAGACCTACCGGGACAGCTCTTTACAATGAGCAGTTCTTC. The variable domain in full, completed from reference TRBV11-2 and TRBJ2-1, reads EAGVAQSPRYKIIEKRQSVAFWCNPISGHATLYWYQQILGQGPKLLIQFQNNGVVDDSQLPKDRFSAERLKGVDSTLKIQPAKLEDSAVYLCASRPTGTALYNEQFFGPGTRLTVL.

The J gene is TRBJ2-7, the V gene TRBV5-1; 8 nucleotides line up with TRBD1. CDR1 and CDR2 from the germline V gene are SGHRS and YFSETQ. The CDR3 extends over 15 amino acids. V dropped 0 bases and J dropped 0; count of bases not matched to a gene: 2. Written as DNA, the CDR3 is TGCGCCAGCAGCTTGGACGGGACAGGCTCCTACGAGCAGTACTTC. Its translation is CASSLDGTGSYEQYF.

In this sample, this clonotype turned up many times. Compared with germline, one end of the junction differs, possibly owing to a read error. The V call is TRBV29-1, the J call TRBJ2-3; 7 bases map to TRBD2. Germline V CDR1 and CDR2: SQVTM, ANQGSEA. This CDR3 is built from 12 residues. The CDR3, as DNA: TGCAGCGTGGAGCCTTTTAGCGGGTCGCGAGAATTT. Protein sequence: CSVEPFSGSREF.

This clonotype was recorded at least ten times. V usage is TRBV15 and J usage is TRBJ2-3; TRBD2 matches at 7 bases. Germline V lookup: CDR1 LNHNV, CDR2 YYDKDF (reference sequence). Losses at the gene ends were 1 base for V and 0 bases for J; bases not matched to a gene: 7. The CDR3 contains 17 residues. The CDR3 nucleotides read TGTGCCACCAGCAGAGTTGGAGGTAGCGGGAGCACAGATACGCAGTATTTT. It specifies CATSRVGGSGSTDTQYF.

In this sample, this clonotype turned up many times. The V gene is TRBV27, the J gene TRBJ1-1, with no clear D. The CDR3 length is 17 residues. The V and J ends lost 0 bases and 2 bases respectively, with 16 bases between them. Germline lookup yields CDR1 MNHEY and CDR2 SMNVEV (reference sequence). The CDR3 DNA is TGTGCCAGCAGTTTATCGATGCCGGGTTACAGAAACACTGAAGCTTTCTTT. Translation gives CASSLSMPGYRNTEAFF.

Ten or more counts support this clonotype. The V call is TRBV29-1, the J call TRBJ1-4; D perhaps matches TRBD1 (5 bases). The V end was cut by 4 bases, the J end by 4 bases, with 13 bases between. CDR3 size: 14 residues. Germline V gene data show CDR1 as SQVTM and CDR2 as ANQGSEA. CDR3 region: CSVGAGRSNEKLFF. DNA for the CDR3: TGCAGCGTTGGTGCGGGACGGAGTAATGAAAAACTGTTTTTT.

This clonotype was counted ten times or more. The rearrangement links TRBV29-1 to TRBJ2-7; perhaps TRBD1 as D (6 bases). The CDR3 length is 12 residues. Germline V gene lookup returns CDR1 SQVTM and CDR2 ANQGSEA. Trimming stripped 3 bases from V and 3 bases from J, with 9 bases between. CDR3 coding DNA: TGCAGCGTTGAGAGGGGGAGCTACGAGCAGTACTTC. As protein: CSVERGSYEQYF.

This clonotype was counted ten times or more. CDR3 residues: CASSLYGGRYYGYTF. Written as DNA, the CDR3 is TGTGCCAGCAGTTTATACGGGGGGAGGTACTATGGCTACACCTTC. The rearrangement joins TRBV28 to TRBJ1-2; D may be TRBD1 (5 bases). The CDR3 has 15 residues. Germline-derived CDR1 and CDR2 are MDHEN and SYDVKM. V lost 1 base, J lost 3 bases, and 12 bases lay in between.

This clonotype was picked up many times. The chain uses TRBV6-5 and TRBJ2-1, with 9 bases fitting TRBD2. CDR3 length: 15 amino acids. J was trimmed by 9 bases and V by 4 bases; bases with no gene match: 10. In germline, CDR1 is MNHEY, CDR2 SVGAGI. The chain's CDR3 is CASSWVAGEGGEQFF. CDR3 in DNA: TGTGCCAGCAGTTGGGTAGCGGGAGAGGGGGGTGAGCAGTTCTTC.

The chain combines TRBV7-7 with TRBJ2-2; D unresolved. Germline values: CDR1 SSHAT, CDR2 FNYEAQ (reference sequence). The CDR3 runs to 16 residues. The ends were cut back, 5 bases at V and 2 bases at J, with 15 bases in the middle. CDR3 DNA sequence: TGTGCCAGCAGCCCCGGCGCCACAACCAACACCGGGGAGCTGTTTTTT. It specifies CASSPGATTNTGELFF. The variable domain in full, with the rest retrieved from reference TRBV7-7 and TRBJ2-2, is GAGVSQSPRYKVTKRGQDVTLRCDPISSHATLYWYQQALGQGPEFLTYFNYEAQPDKSGLPSDRFSAERPEGSISTLTIQRTEQRDSAMYRCASSPGATTNTGELFFGEGSRLTVL.

Notes on this clonotype: One end of the junction does not line up with germline, which may come from a read error. CDR3 residues: CASSYSITPQSYGDTF. Here the CDR3 DNA reads TGTGCCAGCAGTTACTCCATTACCCCCCAATCCTATGGCGACACCTTC. The chain recombines TRBV6-5 with TRBJ1-2; D is undetermined. CDR1 is MNHEY, CDR2 SVGAGI, per germline. The CDR3 loop spans 16 amino acids.

This clonotype was recorded many times. The chain employs TRBV28 and TRBJ2-7, with 9 nucleotides matching TRBD1. Germline CDR1 is MDHEN and CDR2 is SYDVKM. The V segment lost 4 bases and the J segment 9 bases; nucleotides outside the gene matches: 10. The CDR3 is 14 residues long. The CDR3 reads CASSYPDRGGGQYF. The CDR3 DNA follows: TGTGCCAGCAGTTATCCGGACAGGGGTGGAGGGCAGTACTTC.

In its sample, this clonotype was seen many times. This chain connects TRBV29-1 to TRBJ2-1; D not resolved. The CDR3 is made up of 10 amino acids. Germline CDR1 and CDR2: SQVTM and ANQGSEA. The V gene lost 5 bases and the J gene lost 7 bases, with 6 bases spanning the gap. This chain's CDR3 is CSVWLNEQFF. CDR3 bases: TGCAGCGTTTGGTTGAATGAGCAGTTCTTC.

This clonotype was detected many times. The chain combines TRBV6-5 with TRBJ2-7; unclear D gene. Trimming took off 8 bases at V and 3 bases at J, with 8 bases between the two ends. Germline V gene data show CDR1 as MNHEY and CDR2 as SVGAGI. This CDR3 is 11 amino acids long. The CDR3 DNA is TGTGCCAGCGGCGAACTCTACGAGCAGTACTTC. Protein product: CASGELYEQYF.

This chain joins TRBV6-2 or TRBV6-3 and TRBJ1-5; D is unclear. Trimming left V 1 base short and J 7 bases short, with 11 bases between. From germline, CDR1 is MNHEY and CDR2 SVGEGT. This CDR3 is 14 amino acids long. CDR3 coding DNA: TGTGCCAGCAGTTACTGGGCTGAGGCCCAGCCCCAGCATTTT. This codes for CASSYWAEAQPQHF.

This clonotype was seen more than once but under ten times. The chain combines TRBV19 with TRBJ1-2, with TRBD1 matching over 9 bases. J was trimmed by 2 bases and V by 2 bases; bases with no gene match: 15. The CDR3 extends over 19 amino acids. The germline V gene encodes CDR1 LNHDA and CDR2 SQIVND (reference sequence). CDR3 sequence: CASSIFSLPGTGSNYGYTF. The CDR3 DNA is TGTGCCAGTAGTATATTTTCTTTACCCGGGACAGGGTCGAACTATGGCTACACCTTC.

On this clonotype itself: This may stem from a read error, because a much larger clone lies one nucleotide away. The chain carries TRBV20-1 and TRBJ2-1; 8 nucleotides line up with TRBD2. CDR3 length equals 13 residues. The V segment lost 7 bases and the J segment 8 bases; nucleotides outside the gene matches: 10. The germline gives CDR1 DFQATT, CDR2 SNEGSKA (reference sequence). The CDR3 sequence is CSGGRGDLDEQFF. The CDR3, as DNA: TGCAGTGGAGGGCGGGGGGACTTAGATGAGCAGTTCTTC.

This clonotype has a count of ten or more. The V gene is TRBV7-2, the J gene TRBJ2-5; D might be TRBD1 (6 bases). The germline V gene has CDR1 SGHTA and CDR2 FQGNSA. Deletions cut 5 bases from V and 7 bases from J, with 20 bases between. The CDR3 is 15 amino acids. The CDR3 is CASSGWGKGGVTQYF. The CDR3 nucleotides are TGTGCCAGCAGCGGATGGGGTAAAGGGGGTGTGACCCAGTACTTC.

The rearrangement links TRBV12-3 or TRBV12-4 to TRBJ1-3; 9 positions match TRBD1. The length of the CDR3 is 16 residues. Trimming at V came to 2 bases and at J to 7 bases, leaving 9 bases not matched to a gene. Here the CDR3 DNA reads TGTGCCAGCAGTTTATCCACGACAGGGGGAAAGAACACCATATATTTT. Translation: CASSLSTTGGKNTIYF.

The chain recombines TRBV7-8 with TRBJ1-4; perhaps TRBD1 as D (6 bases). The V gene lost 5 bases and the J gene lost 4 bases, with 14 bases spanning the gap. Per germline, CDR1 SGHVS and CDR2 FQNEAQ. CDR3 length: 15 residues. Here the CDR3 reads CASSPRGRRNEKLFF. CDR3 DNA: TGTGCCAGCAGCCCCAGGGGACGGCGTAATGAAAAACTGTTTTTT. Variable domain in full (rest from reference TRBV7-8 and TRBJ1-4): GAGVSQSPRYKVAKRGQDVALRCDPISGHVSLFWYQQALGQGPEFLTYFQNEAQLDKSGLPSDRFFAERPEGSVSTLKIQRTQQEDSAVYLCASSPRGRRNEKLFFGSGTQLSVL.